This TCR beta chain was sequenced in a study of molecular identifiers for immune sequencing clone quantification. Study details: Across replicate runs, RNA obtained from approximately 20,000 or 100,000 naive CD8 cells was divided into five, with four undergoing sequencing. Study results and limitations: In CMV-specific effectors, clones above 20 copies held over 99% of molecules; naive, under 1%.

Previously described methods and listed TCR primers produced bulk TCR libraries. In TCRdb, the PCR reads were re-called with MiXCR into one record per CDR3 protein. The sample records approximately 680,000 distinct CDR3 sequences, around 25% being singletons. Sequencing libraries of naive CD8 cells derived from roughly 20,000 to 1,000,000 sorted cells with 10%, 30% or 50% RNA. On this clonotype: Its target is not known.

The receptor was derived from a human donor in good health. Some libraries in this study had Jurkat cell RNA spiked in. Sequenced input: naive CD8+ T cells from blood, with Jurkat cell RNA spiked in. Subset specified: FACS-sorted CD8+CD4-CCR7+CD45RA+ naive T cells.

CDR3 in amino acids: CASSKSGETNYGYTF. CDR3 coding DNA: TGTGCCAGCAGTAAATCAGGCGAAACTAACTATGGCTACACCTTC. This rearrangement joins TRBV6-2 or TRBV6-3 to TRBJ1-2; no firm D call. Germline V gene lookup returns CDR1 MNHEY and CDR2 SVGEGT. V was pared by 5 bases and J by 0 bases, with 13 bases between. The length of the CDR3 is 15 residues.